This TCR beta chain originates from a study of spatial heterogeneity in lung cancer. Study as a whole: There were approximately 69 donors, all of them untreated patients with early-stage non-small cell lung cancer.

The sample's time point: blood at routine non-recurrence follow-up after resection. Material for sequencing was whole RNA from tumor, nontumor lung or frozen PBMC, left unsorted. This clonotype is categorized as medium-sized (0.01 to 0.1%). TCRdb used MiXCR to reprocess the 5' RACE reads, holding one entry per CDR3 protein. The table lists some 54,000 distinct CDR3 sequences, 6.5% to 7.5% of them singletons. CDR1 and CDR2 from the germline V gene are SGHRS and YFSETQ. The CDR3 loop spans 15 amino acids. Trimming took off 7 bases at V and 0 bases at J, with 14 bases between the two ends. The receptor comes from a female donor with early-stage non-small cell lung cancer. This specimen was PBMCs, taken at follow-up. The chain combines TRBV5-1 with TRBJ2-1; D is ambiguous. The CDR3 protein is CASQPELSSYNEQFF. The CDR3 coding sequence is TGCGCCAGCCAGCCGGAGCTGAGCTCCTACAATGAGCAGTTCTTC. Complete variable domain (other parts from reference TRBV5-1 and TRBJ2-1): KAGVTQTPRYLIKTRGQQVTLSCSPISGHRSVSWYQQTPGQGLQFLFEYFSETQRNKGNFPGRFSGRQFSNSRSEMNVSTLELGDSALYLCASQPELSSYNEQFFGPGTRLTVL.